One and the same sample provided the 5 T cell receptor beta chains below, sequenced in a study of shared clonotypes between healthy human individuals. Libraries were prepared by immunoSEQ multiplex PCR; TCRdb keeps only in-frame clonotypes and omits some of them. The top ten clones hold roughly 0.39% of a sample with around 2.5 million clones, approximately 93% of them seen once. The sample taken for sequencing was naive CD4+ T cells from PBMCs. The subset was: CD45RA+ positively selected. Source of these receptors: a young man in good health. Some clones in this sample may be carry-over from other donors' samples.

The gene calls are TRBV5-1 and TRBJ2-1; D is possibly TRBD2 (6 bases). The CDR3 loop spans 12 amino acids. Trimming took off 4 bases at V and 6 bases at J, with 8 bases between the two ends. The germline V gene has CDR1 SGHRS and CDR2 YFSETQ. The CDR3 loop is CASSMTSNEQFF. The CDR3 nucleotides read TGCGCCAGCAGCATGACTAGCAATGAGCAGTTCTTC.

This chain connects TRBV25-1 to TRBJ2-3; D gene unclear. The CDR3 loop spans 11 amino acids. Trimming pared 7 bases from V and 10 bases from J, leaving 12 bases between. Germline V gives CDR1 MGHDK, CDR2 SYGVNS. The DNA for the CDR3 is TGTGCCAGCATGGTAACCAGTTCGCAGTATTTT. It yields the protein CASMVTSSQYF.

The CDR3 nucleotides are TGTGCCAGCGGTCTAGCGGGAATCTACGAGCAGTACTTC. It is translated as CASGLAGIYEQYF. The V gene is TRBV27, the J gene TRBJ2-7; the match to TRBD2 covers 9 bases. Germline-derived CDR1 and CDR2 are MNHEY and SMNVEV (reference sequence). Losses at the gene ends were 8 bases for V and 3 bases for J; bases not matched to a gene: 5. The CDR3 has 13 residues.

This chain links TRBV5-6 with TRBJ2-7; no definite D call. This CDR3 spans 12 amino acids. CDR1 and CDR2 (germline): SGHDT, YYEEEE. V shed 2 bases and J shed 3 bases, with 6 bases lying between them. This chain's CDR3 is CASSFGGYEQYF. The CDR3 DNA sequence: TGTGCCAGCAGCTTTGGTGGCTACGAGCAGTACTTC.

The chain combines TRBV18 with TRBJ2-3, with D perhaps being TRBD1 or TRBD2 (6 bases each). V lost 6 bases and J lost 2, with 18 bases in between. The CDR3 is 16 amino acids. Germline V lookup: CDR1 KGHSH, CDR2 LQKENI. As DNA, the CDR3 is TGTGCCAGCTCCGTGGACAGACCGGGACTCACAGATACGCAGTATTTT. It translates to CASSVDRPGLTDTQYF.